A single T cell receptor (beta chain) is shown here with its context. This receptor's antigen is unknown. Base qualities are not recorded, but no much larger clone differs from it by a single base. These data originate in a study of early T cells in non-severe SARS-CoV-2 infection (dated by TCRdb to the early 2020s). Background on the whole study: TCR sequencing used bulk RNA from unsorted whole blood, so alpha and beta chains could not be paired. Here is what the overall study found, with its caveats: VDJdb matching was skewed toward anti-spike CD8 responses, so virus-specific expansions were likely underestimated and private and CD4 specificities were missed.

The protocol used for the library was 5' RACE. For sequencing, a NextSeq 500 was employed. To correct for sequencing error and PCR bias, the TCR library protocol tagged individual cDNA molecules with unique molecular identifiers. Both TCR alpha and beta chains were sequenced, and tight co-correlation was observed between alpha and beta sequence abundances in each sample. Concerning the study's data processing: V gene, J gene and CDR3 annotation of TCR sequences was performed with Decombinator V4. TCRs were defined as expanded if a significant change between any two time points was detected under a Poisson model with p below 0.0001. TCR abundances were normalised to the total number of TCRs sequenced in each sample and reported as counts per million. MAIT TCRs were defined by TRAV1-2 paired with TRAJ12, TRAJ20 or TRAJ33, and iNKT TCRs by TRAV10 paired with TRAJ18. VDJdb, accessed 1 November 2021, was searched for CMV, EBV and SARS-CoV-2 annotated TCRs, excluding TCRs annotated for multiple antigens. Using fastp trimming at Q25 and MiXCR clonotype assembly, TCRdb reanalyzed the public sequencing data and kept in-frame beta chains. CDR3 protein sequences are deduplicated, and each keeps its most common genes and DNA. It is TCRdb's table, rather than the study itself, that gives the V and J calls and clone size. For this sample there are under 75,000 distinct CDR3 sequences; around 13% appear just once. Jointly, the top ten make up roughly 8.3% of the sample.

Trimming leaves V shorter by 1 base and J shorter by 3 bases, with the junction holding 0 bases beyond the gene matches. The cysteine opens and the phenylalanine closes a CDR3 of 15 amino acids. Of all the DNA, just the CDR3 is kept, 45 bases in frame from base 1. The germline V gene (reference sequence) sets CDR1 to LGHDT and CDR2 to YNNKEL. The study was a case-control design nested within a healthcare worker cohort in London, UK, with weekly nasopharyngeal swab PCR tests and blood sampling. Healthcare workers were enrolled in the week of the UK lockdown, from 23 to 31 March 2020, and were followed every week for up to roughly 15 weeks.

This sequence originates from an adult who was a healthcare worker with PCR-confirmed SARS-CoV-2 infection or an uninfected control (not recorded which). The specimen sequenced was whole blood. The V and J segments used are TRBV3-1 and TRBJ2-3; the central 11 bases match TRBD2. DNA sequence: TGTGCCAGCAGCCAAGGACTAGCGGGGACAGATACGCAGTATTTT. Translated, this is CASSQGLAGTDTQYF.